A selection of T cell receptor beta chains follows, all from one sample in a study of CD8+ T cells in alopecia areata. Sequencing was performed with immunoSEQ multiplex PCR; in TCRdb, only in-frame clones are kept and a portion is missing. The repertoire consists of some 240,000 clones, with around three fifths occurring once and the leading ten covering over 0.4%. The sample was CD4+ T cells sorted from blood, taken at week 0. The receptors here all came from a human donor with alopecia areata. CDR3s leave out the opening cysteine and the closing phenylalanine or tryptophan.

j_call | v_call | cdr3_aa
TRBJ2-3 | TRBV5-1 | ASSLRTSGNTDTQY
TRBJ1-5 | TRBV30 | AWSVRDRGNQPQH
TRBJ1-6 | TRBV7-3 | ASSLVRESPLH
TRBJ1-5 | TRBV30 | AGTGPTGQPQH
TRBJ2-6 | TRBV6-1 | ASRTGRSGANVLT
TRBJ2-1 | TRBV29-1 | SVEDGRAGNEQF
TRBJ2-6 | TRBV30 | AWSVSRWSSGANVLT
TRBJ1-2 | TRBV30 | ASQGQGLNGYT
TRBJ2-3 | TRBV19 | ASSTNGYTDTQY
TRBJ2-1 | TRBV27 | ASSLSRDRTYNEQF
TRBJ1-2 | TRBV7-2 | ASSDFLPEGGYT
TRBJ2-1 | TRBV2 | ASMTGNYNEQF
TRBJ1-1 | TRBV9 | ASSATPAGVGTEAF
TRBJ2-7 | TRBV6-6 | ASSPYELYEQY
TRBJ1-6 | TRBV30 | AWTGGRINSPLH
TRBJ2-7 | TRBV2 | ASSEALGEQY
TRBJ2-6 | TRBV30 | AWKIASGANVLT
TRBJ2-3 | TRBV29-1 | SVELNGKRGTDTQY
TRBJ2-5 | TRBV7-8 | ASSSRDRGLRETQY
TRBJ2-6 | TRBV5-6 | ASSLAESGANVLT
TRBJ2-3 | TRBV5-4 | ASSQLAGGTDTQY
TRBJ1-1 | TRBV11-2 | ASSLDRAGDFGAF
TRBJ2-7 | TRBV15 | ATSRRTGGEQY
TRBJ2-7 | TRBV13 | ASSLRQDYEQY
TRBJ2-6 | TRBV6-1 | ASSERSGSGANVLT
TRBJ2-1 | TRBV27 | ASSPYYRGRDNEQF
TRBJ1-1 | TRBV29-1 | SVVGRMNTEAF
TRBJ1-2 | TRBV30 | AWTLTGLRGYT
TRBJ2-3 | TRBV7-9 | ASSLGQGSGRTDTQY
TRBJ1-6 | TRBV29-1 | SVRDNLALH
TRBJ1-2 | TRBV7-9 | ASSLLGTKIGYT
TRBJ1-1 | TRBV7-9 | ASSFTGNTEAF
TRBJ2-3 | TRBV2 | ASRDGQFLATDTQY
TRBJ2-2 | TRBV27 | ASSSPRGQGGEKTNTGELF
TRBJ1-1 | TRBV5-1 | ASSFVTPQGDTEAF
TRBJ2-2 | TRBV5-1 | ASSPWTGSPGELF
TRBJ1-1 | TRBV28 | ASEGGMNTEAF
TRBJ1-3 | TRBV5-6 | ASSFWGYTIY
TRBJ2-7 | TRBV7-6 | ASSSFHLAYEQY
TRBJ2-1 | TRBV6-5 | ASSYSLAGGDGEQF
TRBJ1-1 | TRBV10-3 | AIRDRGTEAF
TRBJ1-1 | TRBV14 | ASSQRFGTGNTEAF
TRBJ2-3 | TRBV5-1 | ASGVKDTQY
TRBJ1-1 | TRBV30 | ATRGFMNTEAF
TRBJ2-7 | TRBV6-5 | ASSRFRDRGYEQY
TRBJ1-6 | TRBV6-5 | ASRREQGYNSPLH
TRBJ2-3 | TRBV6-5 | ASSGRPDTQY
TRBJ1-1 | TRBV15 | ATSRQGYGTGGMNTEAF
TRBJ2-3 | TRBV5-1 | ASSGGRGTYTDTQY
TRBJ1-1 | TRBV15 | ATSRDPGRNTEAF
TRBJ2-2 | TRBV4-1 | ASSHHLVGDNTGELF
TRBJ2-7 | TRBV5-1 | ASSSATSGNYEQY
TRBJ2-7 | TRBV30 | AWSRGSYEQY
TRBJ2-1 | TRBV11-2 | ASISGGTVSYNEQF
TRBJ1-4 | TRBV5-4 | ASSFGDVAKLF